A selection of T cell receptor beta chains follows, all from one sample in a study of cytomegalovirus exposure and HLA in healthy donors. The data were produced by immunoSEQ multiplex PCR, yet TCRdb's version contains in-frame clones alone and is incomplete. Of 160,000 or so clones in the sample, 65% to 90% were seen once. Sequencing was performed on PBMCs. The receptors stem from a young woman in good health and CMV-seronegative. Both conserved end residues are part of each CDR3. The D gene is left open where the match is weak. Clone size is not always given. Where it is, it says once, few, many or a class for expanded clones.

TGTGCCAGCAGGGGGGGAGGTCGGGAGCAGTACTTC CASRGGGREQYF TRBJ2-7 - TRBV2 -
TGTGCCAGCAGCTTGGGGCTAGCAATGGGCAATGAGCAGTTCTTC CASSLGLAMGNEQFF TRBJ2-1 few TRBV5-6 -
TGTGCCAGCAGTTTCCTAGGGGGCACCTACGAGCAGTACTTC CASSFLGGTYEQYF TRBJ2-7 - TRBV27 TRBD1
TGCGCCAGCAGCTTACAGGGGGCGGACACTGAAGCTTTCTTT CASSLQGADTEAFF TRBJ1-1 few TRBV5-1 TRBD1
TGTGCCAGTAGTATTCGGGCGGGGGGGCAAGAGACCCAGTACTTC CASSIRAGGQETQYF TRBJ2-5 - TRBV19 TRBD2
TGTGCCAGCAGGGACCCGGGGGGCAATCAGCCCCAGCATTTT CASRDPGGNQPQHF TRBJ1-5 - TRBV6-1 -
TGTGCCAGTAGTTTCGCAGGGAGGTCCTACGAGCAGTACTTC CASSFAGRSYEQYF TRBJ2-7 once TRBV19 -
TGCAGCGTTGAAGGGAGGGGAAGGGACTATGGCTACACCTTC CSVEGRGRDYGYTF TRBJ1-2 few TRBV29-1 -
TGTGCCAGCAGTACCAGCGGGGGCAGCGAGACCCAGTACTTC CASSTSGGSETQYF TRBJ2-5 - TRBV6-5 TRBD2
TGCGCCAGCAGCTCGGATCCATCAGGGACAGCTGAAGCTTTCTTT CASSSDPSGTAEAFF TRBJ1-1 - TRBV5-1 TRBD1
TGTGCCAGGAGCCTACAGGTAGTTGTCAAAAACATTCAGTACTTC CARSLQVVVKNIQYF TRBJ2-4 once TRBV5-7 -
TGTGCCAGCAGTTTAGGTAGCGGGAGAGGTACGCAGTATTTT CASSLGSGRGTQYF TRBJ2-3 - TRBV28 TRBD2
TGTGCCAGCAGTTACACGGGACAGGGCGGAGGCTACACCTTC CASSYTGQGGGYTF TRBJ1-2 - TRBV6-5 TRBD1
TGCGCCAGCAGCTTGGCGGGGGGCGGCAATCAGCCCCAGCATTTT CASSLAGGGNQPQHF TRBJ1-5 few TRBV5-1 -
TGCGCCAGCAGCTTGGAACTAGCGGGGTACTACGAGCAGTACTTC CASSLELAGYYEQYF TRBJ2-7 - TRBV5-1 TRBD2
TGTGCCTGGAGTTTGCTAGCGGGGCCTCGCGAGACCCAGTACTTC CAWSLLAGPRETQYF TRBJ2-5 once TRBV30 TRBD2
TGTGCCAGCAGCTTGGCAGTCTCCTACGAGCAGTACTTC CASSLAVSYEQYF TRBJ2-7 medium-sized TRBV5-6 -
TGTGCCAGCAGACAGATCCGGGACAGGGTAACCTACGAGCAGTACTTC CASRQIRDRVTYEQYF TRBJ2-7 - TRBV7-9 TRBD1
TGCGCCAGCAGTGAGCCGGGACAGGGTATCAACGAGCAGTACTTC CASSEPGQGINEQYF TRBJ2-7 - TRBV10-1 TRBD1
TGTGCCAGCTCACCACGGAGTACTGACGGGTTCCGATATTTT CASSPRSTDGFRYF TRBJ1-3 - TRBV18 -
TGTGCCAGCAGCTCCCGAGGTGGCTACACCTTC CASSSRGGYTF TRBJ1-2 - TRBV11-2 -
TGCGCCAGCAGCGACAGGGACTTGAACACTGAAGCTTTCTTT CASSDRDLNTEAFF TRBJ1-1 - TRBV4-1 TRBD1
TGTGCCAGCAGTTTACTCGACAGGGGCTATGGCTACACCTTC CASSLLDRGYGYTF TRBJ1-2 - TRBV28 TRBD1
TGTGCCAGCAGTTCCCGGGATCTTGGTAATGAAAAACTGTTTTTT CASSSRDLGNEKLFF TRBJ1-4 - TRBV28 -
TGTGCCAGCTCACCACGCAGCACTGAAGCTTTCTTT CASSPRSTEAFF TRBJ1-1 - TRBV18 -
TGCAGCGCCCAGTACCGGGACAGACTGTATGGGCGGACTGAAGCTTTCTTT CSAQYRDRLYGRTEAFF TRBJ1-1 few TRBV29-1 TRBD1
TGCAGCGTGAGCCGGGACACGGCTAACACTGAAGCTTTCTTT CSVSRDTANTEAFF TRBJ1-1 - TRBV29-1 -
TGCACCAGCAGCCAAGGCAAGGAGGGCGGGGACAGGGGAGGAGAGCAGTTCTTC CTSSQGKEGGDRGGEQFF TRBJ2-1 - TRBV1 -
TGTGCCAGCAGTTCTCGTCTCCTACCCTACGAGCAGTACTTC CASSSRLLPYEQYF TRBJ2-7 - TRBV6-1 -
TGTGCCAGCAGGGCTGGTCAGTTCACAGATACGCAGTATTTT CASRAGQFTDTQYF TRBJ2-3 - TRBV28 -
TGTGCCAGCAGCCAAGGACAGGGCCACATTCAGTACTTC CASSQGQGHIQYF TRBJ2-4 once TRBV7-2 TRBD1
TGTGCCAGTACCGCCCCAGGGGACACTGAAGCTTTCTTT CASTAPGDTEAFF TRBJ1-1 - TRBV19 -
TGTGCCAGCAGTGTGTTAAGGACTAGCGGATACAATGAGCAGTTCTTC CASSVLRTSGYNEQFF TRBJ2-1 - TRBV2 TRBD2
TGTGCCAGCAGCGCCGGGACAGGGCTGAGTCACGAGCAGTACTTC CASSAGTGLSHEQYF TRBJ2-7 - TRBV9 TRBD1
TGTGCCAGCAGCGCCCGTACTAGCGATACGCAGTATTTT CASSARTSDTQYF TRBJ2-3 - TRBV28 -
TGTGCCAGCCTCTGGTTAGGGACAGTCCGGGGCAATCAGCCCCAGCATTTT CASLWLGTVRGNQPQHF TRBJ1-5 - TRBV27 TRBD1
TGTGCCAGCAGCTTAGACAACAGGGGGGAGACCCAGTACTTC CASSLDNRGETQYF TRBJ2-5 once TRBV11-2 TRBD1
TGCGCCAGCAGCCTCGCCCGGACAGGGTCCTACGAGCAGTACTTC CASSLARTGSYEQYF TRBJ2-7 - TRBV5-1 TRBD1
TGTGCCAGCAGATACGGACAGGGGATGAACACTGAAGCTTTCTTT CASRYGQGMNTEAFF TRBJ1-1 - TRBV7-9 TRBD1
TGTGCCAGCAGCTTCCCTTCAGCGGGAGGATACGAGCAGTACTTC CASSFPSAGGYEQYF TRBJ2-7 - TRBV7-3 TRBD2
TGTGCCAGTAGTATAGCGGGAGGACACACCTACGAGCAGTACTTC CASSIAGGHTYEQYF TRBJ2-7 - TRBV19 TRBD2
TGTGCCAGTACTCCCGGGACAGGGGGCTCCTATGGCTACACCTTC CASTPGTGGSYGYTF TRBJ1-2 once TRBV19 TRBD1
TGTGCCATCAGCCGGACAGGCGGAGAGGAAGAGACCCAGTACTTC CAISRTGGEEETQYF TRBJ2-5 - TRBV10-3 TRBD1
TGTGCCAGCAGTCCACCGACTAGCGGGGTACGGCAGTTCTTC CASSPPTSGVRQFF TRBJ2-1 - TRBV28 TRBD2
TGCGCCAGCAGTGAGGCATTTGGGACTCCTACCGGGGAGCTGTTTTTT CASSEAFGTPTGELFF TRBJ2-2 - TRBV10-1 -
TGTGCCAGCTCCGGACAGGGTTGGCACGAGCAGTACTTC CASSGQGWHEQYF TRBJ2-7 few TRBV18 TRBD1
TGCGCCAGCAGAACCGGACAGGGGGACTCGAGCACTGAAGCTTTCTTT CASRTGQGDSSTEAFF TRBJ1-1 - TRBV5-1 TRBD1
TGTGCCAGCATGCAACAGGGAAGGAATCAGCCCCAGCATTTT CASMQQGRNQPQHF TRBJ1-5 - TRBV2 -
TGCGCCAGCAGCCACTCCGGGACTAGCGGGGGCCTCTCCTACAATGAGCAGTTCTTC CASSHSGTSGGLSYNEQFF TRBJ2-1 - TRBV4-1 TRBD2
TGTGCCAGCAGCTTTAGGGCAGGGGCAGATACGCAGTATTTT CASSFRAGADTQYF TRBJ2-3 - TRBV7-9 -
TGTGCCAGCAGTGAAGGACTAGCGGGGGTCACCGGGGAGCTGTTTTTT CASSEGLAGVTGELFF TRBJ2-2 - TRBV27 TRBD2
TGTGCCAGCAGTTTACGGCAGGGGGCGGTTGACGAGCAGTACTTC CASSLRQGAVDEQYF TRBJ2-7 - TRBV28 TRBD1
TGCGCCAGCAGCCAAGGACAGGGAGAGTTTAATGAGCAGTTCTTC CASSQGQGEFNEQFF TRBJ2-1 - TRBV5-1 TRBD1
TGTGCCACCGCCGGTCAGGGTATTAACACCATATATTTT CATAGQGINTIYF TRBJ1-3 - TRBV15 -
TGTGCCAGCAGTCCCTACCTTACAGGGGGCCCCGATGGCTACACCTTC CASSPYLTGGPDGYTF TRBJ1-2 - TRBV28 TRBD1
TGTGCCAGCATGGGGGACCTGACAGGGGATTTCTACGAGCAGTACTTC CASMGDLTGDFYEQYF TRBJ2-7 - TRBV2 TRBD1
TGTGCCAGCAGTGTGACTAGCGTCGGCGAGCAGTTCTTC CASSVTSVGEQFF TRBJ2-1 many TRBV6-4 TRBD2